This is a list of T cell receptor beta chains from one sample in a study of beta chain features in type 1 diabetes. Generated by immunoSEQ multiplex PCR, the TCRdb table keeps only in-frame clones and is missing some. The table shows over 300,000 clones, with over 7% occurring only once. The sequenced sample was central memory CD4+ T cells from blood. The receptors originated from a man between 25 and 39 years old with type 1 diabetes. The CDR3 runs from the conserved cysteine through the conserved F or W. Each record gives: D gene, J gene, V gene, clone size, CDR3 DNA, CDR3 protein. A D gene is named only where the DNA matches it firmly. Size values are once, few and many counts, or a class for expanded clones, and some rows have none.

D: TRBD2; J: TRBJ2-7; V: TRBV27; size: -; DNA: TGTGCCAGCAGGTACCAACTAGCGGGGGGACCCTACGAGCAGTACTTC; CDR3: CASRYQLAGGPYEQYF
D: -; J: TRBJ2-7; V: TRBV5-1; size: -; DNA: TGCGCCAGCAGCTCACAGACAGAATCCTACGAGCAGTACTTC; CDR3: CASSSQTESYEQYF
D: -; J: TRBJ1-6; V: TRBV11-2; size: -; DNA: TGTGCCAGCAGCCTACACCTTCCTCCCCTCCACTTT; CDR3: CASSLHLPPLHF
D: -; J: TRBJ2-6; V: TRBV5-4; size: many; DNA: TGTGCCAGCAGCTTGTTCCTTAGCTCTGGGGCCAACGTCCTGACTTTC; CDR3: CASSLFLSSGANVLTF
D: -; J: TRBJ2-5; V: TRBV7-9; size: few; DNA: TGTGCCAGCAGCTTTCAAGGACAGCAAGAGACCCAGTACTTC; CDR3: CASSFQGQQETQYF
D: TRBD2; J: TRBJ2-3; V: TRBV28; size: -; DNA: TGTGCCACGCTTAGCGGGGGCTCGGATACGCAGTATTTT; CDR3: CATLSGGSDTQYF
D: -; J: TRBJ2-2; V: TRBV23-1; size: -; DNA: TGCGCCAGCAGTCACCCCTTGGATCACCGGGGAGCTTTTTTT; CDR3: CASSHPLDHRGAFF
D: TRBD1; J: TRBJ2-2; V: TRBV19; size: -; DNA: TGTGCCAGTAGTAGGATCGAGGGGACAGTAAACACCGGGGAGCTGTTTTTT; CDR3: CASSRIEGTVNTGELFF
D: -; J: TRBJ2-2; V: TRBV27; size: -; DNA: TGTGCCAGCAGTAGGACGAGCACCGGGGAGCTGTTTTTT; CDR3: CASSRTSTGELFF
D: -; J: TRBJ1-1; V: TRBV18; size: -; DNA: TGTGCCAGCTCACCACTTACTGGTGGGATGGACACTGAAGCTTTCTTT; CDR3: CASSPLTGGMDTEAFF
D: TRBD1; J: TRBJ2-5; V: TRBV5-4; size: few; DNA: TGTGCCAGCAGCAAGGGACAGGGGGCCGGTCAAGAGACCCAGTACTTC; CDR3: CASSKGQGAGQETQYF
D: -; J: TRBJ1-6; V: TRBV6-5; size: many; DNA: TGTGCCTCGGGGGCCGATTATTCACCCCTCCACTTT; CDR3: CASGADYSPLHF
D: -; J: TRBJ2-7; V: TRBV28; size: few; DNA: TGTGCCAGCTGGCCAGGGAGCTCCTACGAGCAGTACTTC; CDR3: CASWPGSSYEQYF
D: -; J: TRBJ1-3; V: TRBV25-1; size: -; DNA: TGTGCCAGCAGTGAATTAGCGGGAAACACCATATATTTT; CDR3: CASSELAGNTIYF
D: TRBD1; J: TRBJ2-2; V: TRBV29-1; size: -; DNA: TGCAGCGTAGAAGACAGGGCCCAAAACACCGGGGAGCTGTTTTTT; CDR3: CSVEDRAQNTGELFF
D: -; J: TRBJ2-7; V: TRBV28; size: -; DNA: TGTGCCAGCAGTTTGGGCGGGGCGGGGCACGAGCAGTACTTC; CDR3: CASSLGGAGHEQYF
D: -; J: TRBJ1-4; V: TRBV2; size: few; DNA: TGTGCCAGCACTGGAACCTGGACCGCTGAAAAACTGTTTTTT; CDR3: CASTGTWTAEKLFF
D: -; J: TRBJ2-7; V: TRBV11-2; size: -; DNA: TGTGCCAGCAGCTTAGCAGCGGAAATCGGGAACGAGCAGTACTTC; CDR3: CASSLAAEIGNEQYF
D: -; J: TRBJ1-1; V: TRBV30; size: -; DNA: TGTGCCTGGAAAAAGGGACCGAACACTGAAGCTTTCTTT; CDR3: CAWKKGPNTEAFF
D: -; J: TRBJ2-1; V: TRBV25-1; size: -; DNA: TGTGCCAGCAGTGAAGCTTCGGGCTCCTACAATGAGCAGTTCTTC; CDR3: CASSEASGSYNEQFF
D: -; J: TRBJ2-7; V: TRBV28; size: -; DNA: TGTGCCAGCACCCCCTTTGGGCGGCCGACAGACGAGCAGTACTTC; CDR3: CASTPFGRPTDEQYF
D: -; J: TRBJ2-5; V: TRBV30; size: -; DNA: TGTGCCTGGACAGGGATCTTCGAGACCCAGTACTTC; CDR3: CAWTGIFETQYF
D: -; J: TRBJ2-5; V: TRBV2; size: -; DNA: TGTGCCAACTCACCCAACAGGCAAGAGACCCAGTACTTC; CDR3: CANSPNRQETQYF
D: TRBD1; J: TRBJ1-2; V: TRBV19; size: -; DNA: TGTGCCAGTAGTATCGACAGGGGACGCGGCTACACCTTC; CDR3: CASSIDRGRGYTF